This TCR beta chain was obtained from a study of post-analysis software for immune sequencing data. The study, taken as a whole, reports: Controls' normalized Chao1 diversity significantly exceeded that of multiple sclerosis patients. With TRBV5-6, TRBV5-1 and TRBV20-1 included, a handful of TRBV segments were more frequent in patients than in controls.

Per the germline V gene, CDR1 is MGHRA and CDR2 is YSYEKL. This CDR3 is built from 13 residues. V was pared by 1 base and J by 15 bases, with 16 bases between. In the case of this clonotype: Its specificity is unknown.

The library was made from cDNA and included unique molecular identifiers. TCRdb re-called the PCR reads with MiXCR, one entry per CDR3 protein. The table has roughly 800,000 distinct CDR3 sequences, approximately 57% seen once. Input material: blood. The chain couples TRBV4-1 to TRBJ2-1; tentative D call: TRBD1 (6 bases). This sequence was found in a girl aged 5-17 years with multiple sclerosis. CDR3 sequence reads: CASSQVFVGQMFF. CDR3 nucleotides: TGCGCCAGCAGCCAAGTTTTCGTGGGACAAATGTTCTTC.